The following is a TCR beta chain sequence with its context. In the same sample, other DNA sequences code for this CDR3. This record belongs to a study of blood T cell repertoires in COVID-19. Study summary: In each case, the material was cDNA or gDNA derived from T cells, B-cell-depleted T cells, or PBMCs.

Patients of the Seattle cohort, enrolled during active infection, were followed longitudinally. Germline V CDR1 and CDR2: SGHTA, FQGNSA. The CDR3 runs to 15 residues. The trim removed 1 base at V and 3 bases at J, leaving 0 bases unmatched. Authors' methods: Cell counts per sample came from amplifying reference gene primers. Only in-frame clones appear in the TCRdb table, and some are missing; sequencing was by immunoSEQ multiplex PCR. The D gene and trimming were derived from the DNA, and the V and J assignments and clone size from that table. The sample comprises 150,000 to 200,000 clones, more than 75% of which are singletons, and about 2.6% rests with the top ten.

The specimen sequenced was peripheral blood. This clonotype was obtained from a woman of 80 years or more with COVID-19, enrolled during active disease. V is TRBV7-2 and J is TRBJ2-3, with 11 nucleotides matching TRBD2. In DNA, the CDR3 is TGTGCCAGCAGCTTAGGACTAGCGGGAACAGATACGCAGTATTTT. It encodes CASSLGLAGTDTQYF.